This T cell receptor beta chain was captured in a study of cytomegalovirus exposure and HLA in healthy donors. About the research overall: As released early, the data held around 80 million unique TCRs from HLA-typed donors.

Use of 60 Vbeta and 13 Jbeta primers characterized the PCR. Original handling: Approximately 73 million unique TCR beta chains, roughly 12 million shared, were counted in a later analysis. The protocol was immunoSEQ multiplex PCR, while the TCRdb copy is restricted to in-frame clones and leaves out a portion. Clone size and the V and J calls come from that table; the DNA yielded D and trimming. The data hold under 90,000 clones, with roughly 74% observed a single time. Concerning this clone: Its target is unknown. Compared with germline, one end of the junction differs, possibly owing to a read error.

Nominal health characterized the donors when sampled, though unrecorded immune exposures were likely. CDR1 is SEHNR, CDR2 FQNEAQ, per germline (reference sequence). This CDR3 is 14 amino acids long. Findings and limits, study-wide: Cytomegalovirus association was listed for around 170 TCR beta chains.

This TCR was sampled from a man between 40 and 49 years old in good health and CMV-seronegative. Specimen: PBMCs. The chain employs TRBV7-9 and TRBJ2-2; the D gene is possibly TRBD2 (6 bases). CDR3 coding DNA: TGTTCCAGCACCTTGGGGGGTAACACCGGGGAGCTGTTTTTT. This codes for CSSTLGGNTGELFF.